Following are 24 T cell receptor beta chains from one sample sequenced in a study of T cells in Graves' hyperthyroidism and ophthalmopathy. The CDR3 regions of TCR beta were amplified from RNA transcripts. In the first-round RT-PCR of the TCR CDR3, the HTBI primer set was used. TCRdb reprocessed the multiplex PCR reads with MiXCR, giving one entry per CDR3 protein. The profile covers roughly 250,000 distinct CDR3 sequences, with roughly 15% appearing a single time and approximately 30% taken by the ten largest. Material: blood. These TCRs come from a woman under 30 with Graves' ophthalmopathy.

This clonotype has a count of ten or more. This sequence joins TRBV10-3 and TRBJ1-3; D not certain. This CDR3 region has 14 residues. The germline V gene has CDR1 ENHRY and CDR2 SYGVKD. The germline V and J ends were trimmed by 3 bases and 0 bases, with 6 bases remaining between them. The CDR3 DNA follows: TGTGCCATCAGTGACACAGCCTCTGGAAACACCATATATTTT. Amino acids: CAISDTASGNTIYF.

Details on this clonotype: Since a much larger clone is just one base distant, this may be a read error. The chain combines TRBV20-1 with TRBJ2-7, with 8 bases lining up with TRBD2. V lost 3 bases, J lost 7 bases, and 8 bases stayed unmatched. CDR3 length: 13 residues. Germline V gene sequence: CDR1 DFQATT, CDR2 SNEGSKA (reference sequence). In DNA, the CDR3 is TGCAGTGCTAGGGGACTAGACTCTGTTGAGCAGTACTTC. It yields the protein CSARGLDSVEQYF.

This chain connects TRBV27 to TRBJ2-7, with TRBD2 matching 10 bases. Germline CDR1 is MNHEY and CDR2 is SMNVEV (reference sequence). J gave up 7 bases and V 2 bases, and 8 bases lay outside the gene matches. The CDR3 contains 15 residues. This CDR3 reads CASSLGQPSGGEQYF. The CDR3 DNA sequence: TGTGCCAGCAGTTTAGGACAACCTAGCGGGGGTGAGCAGTACTTC.

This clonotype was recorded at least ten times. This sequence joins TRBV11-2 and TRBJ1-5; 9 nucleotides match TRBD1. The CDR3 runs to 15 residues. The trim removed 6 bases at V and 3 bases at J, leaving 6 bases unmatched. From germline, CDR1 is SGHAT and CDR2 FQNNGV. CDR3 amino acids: CASSKTGGINQPQHF. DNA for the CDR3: TGTGCCAGCAGTAAAACAGGGGGCATCAATCAGCCCCAGCATTTT.

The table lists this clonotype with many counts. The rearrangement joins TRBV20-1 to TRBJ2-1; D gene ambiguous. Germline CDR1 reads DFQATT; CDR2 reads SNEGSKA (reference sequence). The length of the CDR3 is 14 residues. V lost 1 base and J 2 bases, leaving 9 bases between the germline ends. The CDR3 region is CSARGQSPYNEQFF. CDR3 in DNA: TGCAGTGCTAGAGGTCAGAGTCCCTACAATGAGCAGTTCTTC.

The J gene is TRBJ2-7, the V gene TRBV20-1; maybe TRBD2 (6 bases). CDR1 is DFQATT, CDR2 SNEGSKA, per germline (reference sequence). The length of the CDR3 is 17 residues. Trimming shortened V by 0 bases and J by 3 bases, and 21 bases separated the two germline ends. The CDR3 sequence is CSAREAPGTAGRYEQYF. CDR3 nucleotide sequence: TGCAGTGCTAGAGAGGCTCCAGGGACCGCGGGACGCTACGAGCAGTACTTC.

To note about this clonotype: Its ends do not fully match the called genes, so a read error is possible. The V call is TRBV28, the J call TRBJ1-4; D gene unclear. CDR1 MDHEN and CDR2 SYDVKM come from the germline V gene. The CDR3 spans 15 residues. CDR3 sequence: CANSLDTVPNEKLFF. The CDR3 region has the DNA TGTGCCAACAGTTTAGACACAGTTCCAAATGAAAAACTGTTTTTT.

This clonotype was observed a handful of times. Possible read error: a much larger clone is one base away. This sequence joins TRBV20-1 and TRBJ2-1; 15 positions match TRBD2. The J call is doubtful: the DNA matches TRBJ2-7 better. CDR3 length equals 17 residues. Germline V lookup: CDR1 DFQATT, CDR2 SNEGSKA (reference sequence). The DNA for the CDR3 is TGCAGTGCTAGAGATCGGACTAGCGGGAGGGCCTACAATGAGCAGTACTTC. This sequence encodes CSARDRTSGRAYNEQYF.

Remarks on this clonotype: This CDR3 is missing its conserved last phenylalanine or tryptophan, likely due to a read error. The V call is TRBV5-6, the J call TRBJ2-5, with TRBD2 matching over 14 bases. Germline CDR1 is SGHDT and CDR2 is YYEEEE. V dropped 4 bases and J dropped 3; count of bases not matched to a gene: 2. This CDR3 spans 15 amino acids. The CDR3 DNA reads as TGTGCCAGCAGCCTGGGACTAGCGGGGGAAGAGACCCAGTACCTC. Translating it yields CASSLGLAGEETQYL.

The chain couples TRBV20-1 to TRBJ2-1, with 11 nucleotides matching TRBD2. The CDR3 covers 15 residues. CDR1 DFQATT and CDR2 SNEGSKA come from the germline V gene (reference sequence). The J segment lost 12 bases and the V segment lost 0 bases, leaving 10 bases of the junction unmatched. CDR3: CSARDLLAGEARQFF. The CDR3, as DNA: TGCAGTGCTAGAGACCTACTAGCGGGAGAAGCGCGGCAGTTCTTC.

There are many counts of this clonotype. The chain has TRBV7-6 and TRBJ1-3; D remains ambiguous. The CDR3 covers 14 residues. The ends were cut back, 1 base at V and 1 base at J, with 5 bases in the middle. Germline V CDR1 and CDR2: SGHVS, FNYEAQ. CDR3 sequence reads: CASSLEGSGNTIYF. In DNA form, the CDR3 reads TGTGCCAGCAGCTTAGAGGGTTCTGGAAACACCATATATTTT.

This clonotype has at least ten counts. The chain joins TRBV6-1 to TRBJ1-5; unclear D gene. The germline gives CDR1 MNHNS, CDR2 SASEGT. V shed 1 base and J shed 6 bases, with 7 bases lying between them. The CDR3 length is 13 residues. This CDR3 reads CASSEERRQPQHF. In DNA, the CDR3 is TGTGCCAGCAGTGAAGAAAGACGTCAGCCCCAGCATTTT.

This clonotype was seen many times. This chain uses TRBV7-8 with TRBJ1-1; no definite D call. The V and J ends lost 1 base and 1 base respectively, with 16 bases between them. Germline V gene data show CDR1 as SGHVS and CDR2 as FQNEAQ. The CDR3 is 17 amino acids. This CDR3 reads CASSLGVGWRRNTEAFF. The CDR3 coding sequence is TGTGCCAGCAGCTTAGGCGTGGGGTGGCGGCGGAACACTGAAGCTTTCTTT.

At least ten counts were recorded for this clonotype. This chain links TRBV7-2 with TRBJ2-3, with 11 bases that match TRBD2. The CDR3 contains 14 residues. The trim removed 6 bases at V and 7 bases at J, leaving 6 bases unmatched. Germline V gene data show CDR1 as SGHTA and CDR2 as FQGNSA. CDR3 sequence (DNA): TGTGCCAGCAGAACTAGCGGGAGCGCGAATACGCAGTATTTT. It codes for CASRTSGSANTQYF. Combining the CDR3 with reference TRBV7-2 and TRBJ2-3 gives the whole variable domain GAGVSQSPSNKVTEKGKDVELRCDPISGHTALYWYRQSLGQGLEFLIYFQGNSAPDKSGLPSDRFSAERTGGSVSTLTIQRTQQEDSAVYLCASRTSGSANTQYFGPGTRLTVL.

CDR3 residues: CASSNPDRGGITEAFF. CDR3 coding DNA: TGTGCCAGTAGTAACCCGGACAGGGGGGGCATTACTGAAGCTTTCTTT. V is TRBV19 and J is TRBJ1-1; 10 positions agree with TRBD1. The trim removed 4 bases at V and 5 bases at J, leaving 10 bases unmatched. The germline V gene has CDR1 LNHDA and CDR2 SQIVND (reference sequence). The CDR3 runs 16 residues.

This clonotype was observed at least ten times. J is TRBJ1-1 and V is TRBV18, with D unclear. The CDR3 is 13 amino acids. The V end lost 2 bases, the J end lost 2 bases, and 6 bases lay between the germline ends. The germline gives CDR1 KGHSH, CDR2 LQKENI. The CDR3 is CASSPDINTEAFF. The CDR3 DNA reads TGTGCCAGCTCACCAGACATAAACACTGAAGCTTTCTTT. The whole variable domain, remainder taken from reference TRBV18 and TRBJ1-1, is NAGVMQNPRHLVRRRGQEARLRCSPMKGHSHVYWYRQLPEEGLKFMVYLQKENIIDESGMPKERFSAEFPKEGPSILRIQQVVRGDSAAYFCASSPDINTEAFFGQGTRLTVV.

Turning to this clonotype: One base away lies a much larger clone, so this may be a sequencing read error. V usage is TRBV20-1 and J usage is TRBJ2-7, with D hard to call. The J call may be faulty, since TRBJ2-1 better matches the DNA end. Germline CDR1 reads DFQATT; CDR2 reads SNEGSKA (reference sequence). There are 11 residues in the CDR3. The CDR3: CSAPRPYEQFF. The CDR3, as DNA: TGCAGTGCTCCACGACCCTACGAGCAGTTCTTC.

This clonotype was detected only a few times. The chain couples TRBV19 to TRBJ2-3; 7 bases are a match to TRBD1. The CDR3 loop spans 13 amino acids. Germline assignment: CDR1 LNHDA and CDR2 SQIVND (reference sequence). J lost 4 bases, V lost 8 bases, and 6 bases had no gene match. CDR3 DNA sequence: TGTGCCAGTGGCGACAGGGTAGCAGATACGCAGTATTTT. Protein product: CASGDRVADTQYF.

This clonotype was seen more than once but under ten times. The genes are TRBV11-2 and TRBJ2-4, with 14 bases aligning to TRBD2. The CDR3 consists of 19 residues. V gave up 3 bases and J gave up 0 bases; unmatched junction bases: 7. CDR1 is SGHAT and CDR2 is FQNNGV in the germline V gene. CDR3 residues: CASSLGTSGGLKAKNIQYF. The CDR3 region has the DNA TGTGCCAGCAGCTTGGGGACTAGCGGGGGTCTCAAAGCCAAAAACATTCAGTACTTC.

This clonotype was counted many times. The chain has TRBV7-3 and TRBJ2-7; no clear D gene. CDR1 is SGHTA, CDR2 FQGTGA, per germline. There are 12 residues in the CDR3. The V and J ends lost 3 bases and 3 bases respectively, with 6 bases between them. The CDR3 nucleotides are TGTGCCAGCAGCTTGTGGAGCTACGAGCAGTACTTC. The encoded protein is CASSLWSYEQYF.

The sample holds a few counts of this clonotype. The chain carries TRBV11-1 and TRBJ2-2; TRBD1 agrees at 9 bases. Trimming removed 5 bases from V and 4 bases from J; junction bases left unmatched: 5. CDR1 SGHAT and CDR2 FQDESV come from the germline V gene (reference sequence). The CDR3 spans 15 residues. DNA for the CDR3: TGTGCCAGCAGCCGGGACAGGGTAGGCACCGGGGAGCTGTTTTTT. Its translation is CASSRDRVGTGELFF. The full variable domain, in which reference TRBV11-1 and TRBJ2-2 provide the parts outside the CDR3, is EAEVAQSPRYKITEKSQAVAFWCDPISGHATLYWYRQILGQGPELLVQFQDESVVDDSQLPKDRFSAERLKGVDSTLKIQPAELGDSAMYLCASSRDRVGTGELFFGEGSRLTVL.

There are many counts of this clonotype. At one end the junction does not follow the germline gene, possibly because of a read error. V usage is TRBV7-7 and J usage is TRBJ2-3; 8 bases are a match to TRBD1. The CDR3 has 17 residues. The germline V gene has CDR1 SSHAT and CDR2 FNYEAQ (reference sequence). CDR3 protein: CASSPRTGLLRRDTQYF. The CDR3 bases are TGTGCTAGCAGCCCCCGGACAGGGCTCCTGCGCAGGGATACGCAGTATTTT.

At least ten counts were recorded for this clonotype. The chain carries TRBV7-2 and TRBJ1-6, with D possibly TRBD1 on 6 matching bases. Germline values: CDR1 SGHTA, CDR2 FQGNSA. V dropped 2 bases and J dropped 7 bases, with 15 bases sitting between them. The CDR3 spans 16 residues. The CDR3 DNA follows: TGTGCCAGCAGCTTAATAGGGGGGGTCTCAAATTCACCCCTCCACTTT. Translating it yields CASSLIGGVSNSPLHF. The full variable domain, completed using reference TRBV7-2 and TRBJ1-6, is GAGVSQSPSNKVTEKGKDVELRCDPISGHTALYWYRQSLGQGLEFLIYFQGNSAPDKSGLPSDRFSAERTGGSVSTLTIQRTQQEDSAVYLCASSLIGGVSNSPLHFGNGTRLTVT.

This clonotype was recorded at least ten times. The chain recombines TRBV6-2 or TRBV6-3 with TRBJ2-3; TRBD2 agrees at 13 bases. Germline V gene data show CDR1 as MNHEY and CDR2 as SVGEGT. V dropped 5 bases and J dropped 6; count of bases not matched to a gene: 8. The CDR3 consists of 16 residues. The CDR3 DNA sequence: TGTGCCAGCAGTATTGGACTAGCGGGAGTCCCGGATACGCAGTATTTT. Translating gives CASSIGLAGVPDTQYF.